This T cell receptor beta chain was found in a study of blood T cell repertoires in COVID-19. For the study at large: Italy, Spain and the United States were the sources of the convalescent and acute COVID-19 samples. T cells, B-cell-depleted T cells, or PBMCs supplied cDNA or gDNA.

Authors' data handling: The assay estimated nucleated cells by amplifying reference gene primers. Sequenced by immunoSEQ multiplex PCR; TCRdb stores in-frame clones only, minus some. For V, J and clone size, that table is used; D and trimming come from the DNA. The profile shows 180,000 or so clones, 76% of them singletons. This clone came up once. The V end was cut by 1 base, the J end by 0 bases, with 10 bases between. Germline-derived CDR1 and CDR2 are SGHNT and YENEEA. CDR3 length: 16 amino acids. Sequencing was carried out using peripheral blood. The chain couples TRBV11-3 to TRBJ1-5; no firm D call. The TCR comes from a woman aged 45-59 years with active or convalescent COVID-19. The CDR3 DNA is TGTGCCAGCAGCTTAGGGTGCGCTTATAGCAATCAGCCCCAGCATTTT. Translated, it gives CASSLGCAYSNQPQHF.